What follows are 11 T cell receptor beta chains derived from one specimen sequenced in a study of blood T cell repertoires in COVID-19. Using immunoSEQ multiplex PCR, the repertoire was profiled, and TCRdb retains in-frame clones only, with some absent. This sample has 40,000 to 50,000 clones; 86% occur once, and the top ten carry roughly 2.9%. Sequencing used peripheral blood. The receptors shown here come from a woman of 80 years or more with acute or convalescent COVID-19.

The rearrangement uses TRBV7-2 and TRBJ1-1, with TRBD1 matching over 9 bases. J gave up 4 bases and V 4 bases, and 7 bases lay outside the gene matches. The V gene's germline CDR1 is SGHTA and CDR2 FQGNSA. The CDR3 has 15 amino acids. The CDR3 reads CASSSITGGVTEAFF. The CDR3 DNA reads as TGTGCCAGCAGCTCTATAACAGGGGGCGTCACTGAAGCTTTCTTT.

In this sample, this clone turned up once. The rearrangement uses TRBV3-1 (or the pseudogene TRBV3-2) and TRBJ1-1, with D tentatively TRBD1 (5 bases). Trimming stripped 1 base from V and 4 bases from J, with 13 bases between. CDR1 is LGHDT, CDR2 YNNKEL, per germline (reference sequence). The CDR3 runs 15 residues. This CDR3 reads CASSQGRPGFTEAFF. The CDR3 nucleotides are TGTGCCAGCAGCCAAGGCCGGCCAGGGTTCACTGAAGCTTTCTTT.

V is TRBV7-2 and J is TRBJ2-2, with 11 bases fitting TRBD2. The CDR3 contains 16 residues. V shed 4 bases, J shed 6 bases, and the junction held 7 bases outside the gene matches. Germline CDR1 SGHTA, CDR2 FQGNSA. CDR3 sequence (DNA): TGTGCCAGCAGCTCACCTACTAGCGGGGGACCCGGGGAGCTGTTTTTT. The encoded protein is CASSSPTSGGPGELFF.

V usage is TRBV6-5 and J usage is TRBJ1-2; possibly TRBD1 for D (5 bases). Germline assignment: CDR1 MNHEY and CDR2 SVGAGI. This CDR3 is built from 13 residues. V lost 6 bases to trimming and J lost 1 base, with 9 bases between them. The CDR3 DNA sequence: TGTGCCAGCAGCCTCGACAGTAACTATGGCTACACCTTC. Translation gives CASSLDSNYGYTF.

The chain has TRBV30 and TRBJ2-3; weak D call: TRBD2 (5 bases). V gave up 1 base and J gave up 0 bases, with 5 bases separating them. This CDR3 has 13 amino acids. Germline V CDR1 and CDR2: GTSNPN, SVGIG (reference sequence). DNA of the CDR3: TGTGCCTGGAGTGGAGGGAGCACAGATACGCAGTATTTT. Translated, it gives CAWSGGSTDTQYF.

The CDR3 is CASSPGGLYGSYNEQFF. In DNA form, the CDR3 reads TGTGCCAGCAGCCCGGGGGGGCTCTACGGCTCCTACAATGAGCAGTTCTTC. The chain employs TRBV7-3 and TRBJ2-1; 8 bases fit TRBD2. Germline trimming cut 5 bases from V and 0 bases from J; bases unmatched to any gene: 9. The CDR3 length is 17 residues. The germline V gene encodes CDR1 SGHTA and CDR2 FQGTGA.

This clone was counted a few times. The chain carries TRBV3-1 (or the pseudogene TRBV3-2) and TRBJ2-7, with D maybe TRBD2 (5 bases). The CDR3 runs 14 residues. Trimming left V 4 bases short and J 4 bases short, with 14 bases between. From germline, CDR1 is LGHDT and CDR2 YNNKEL (reference sequence). DNA of the CDR3: TGTGCCAGCAGCCGCTCGACTACCATGTACGAGCAGTACTTC. Translation: CASSRSTTMYEQYF.

The J gene is TRBJ1-2, the V gene TRBV7-9, with a possible D match to TRBD1 (5 bases). Germline values: CDR1 SEHNR, CDR2 FQNEAQ (reference sequence). The V gene lost 6 bases and the J gene lost 4 bases, with 12 bases spanning the gap. The CDR3 covers 13 residues. CDR3 sequence reads: CASSFGGGYGYTF. The CDR3 region has the DNA TGTGCCAGCAGTTTTGGGGGAGGCTATGGCTACACCTTC.

The rearrangement uses TRBV5-1 and TRBJ1-2, with 10 bases that match TRBD1. CDR3 length: 15 amino acids. CDR1 is SGHRS, CDR2 YFSETQ, per germline. The junction had 7 bases not matched to a gene; V was cut back by 4 bases and J by 4 bases. The CDR3 region has the DNA TGCGCCAGCAGCCCCGGACAGGGGGACGGCTATGGCTACACCTTC. Its translation is CASSPGQGDGYGYTF.

This clone was observed once. The chain combines TRBV18 with TRBJ1-1, with TRBD1 as a possible D gene (6 bases). Trimming cost V 2 bases and J 5 bases, with 9 bases left between them. CDR3 size: 13 residues. Germline CDR1 KGHSH, CDR2 LQKENI. The CDR3 DNA reads as TGTGCCAGCTCACCATCACAGGGAACTGAAGCTTTCTTT. This gives the protein CASSPSQGTEAFF.

The chain carries TRBV5-1 and TRBJ1-2; 9 bases are a match to TRBD1. The J segment lost 3 bases and the V segment lost 4 bases, leaving 4 bases of the junction unmatched. CDR1 and CDR2 (germline): SGHRS, YFSETQ. CDR3 length: 14 amino acids. DNA of the CDR3: TGCGCCAGCAGCACACAGGGGGCGCACTATGGCTACACCTTC. Residues: CASSTQGAHYGYTF.